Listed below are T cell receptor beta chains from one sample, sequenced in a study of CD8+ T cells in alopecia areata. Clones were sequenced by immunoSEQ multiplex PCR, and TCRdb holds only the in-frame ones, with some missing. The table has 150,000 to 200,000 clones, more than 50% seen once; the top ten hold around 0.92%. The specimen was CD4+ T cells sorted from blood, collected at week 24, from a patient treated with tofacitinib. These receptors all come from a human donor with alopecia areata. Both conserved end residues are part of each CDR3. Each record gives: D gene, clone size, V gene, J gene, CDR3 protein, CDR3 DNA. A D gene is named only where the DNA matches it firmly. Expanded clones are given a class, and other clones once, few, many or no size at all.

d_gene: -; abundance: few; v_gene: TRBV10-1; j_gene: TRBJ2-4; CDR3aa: CARRGHLKNIQYF; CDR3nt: TGCGCCAGACGGGGACACCTCAAAAACATTCAGTACTTC
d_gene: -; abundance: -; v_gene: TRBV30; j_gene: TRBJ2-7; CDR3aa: CAWSLQAWVEQYF; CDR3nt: TGTGCCTGGAGTTTGCAGGCCTGGGTCGAGCAGTACTTC
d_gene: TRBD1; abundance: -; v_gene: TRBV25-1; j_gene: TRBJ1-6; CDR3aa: CASSSSGDRASPLHF; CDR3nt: TGTGCCAGCAGTTCCTCGGGGGACAGAGCGTCACCCCTCCACTTT
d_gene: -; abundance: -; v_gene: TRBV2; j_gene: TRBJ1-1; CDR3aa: CASGRGTEAFF; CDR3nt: TGTGCCAGCGGCAGGGGCACTGAAGCTTTCTTT
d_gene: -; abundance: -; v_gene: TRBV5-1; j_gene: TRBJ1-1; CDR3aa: CASSTPGGGTEAFF; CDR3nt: TGCGCCAGCAGCACGCCGGGAGGGGGGACTGAAGCTTTCTTT
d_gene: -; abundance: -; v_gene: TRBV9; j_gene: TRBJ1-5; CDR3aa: CASSAGQAGQPQHF; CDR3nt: TGTGCCAGCAGCGCGGGGCAGGCGGGCCAGCCCCAGCATTTT
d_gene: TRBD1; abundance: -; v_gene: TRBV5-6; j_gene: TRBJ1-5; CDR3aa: CASSLFRGSNQPQHF; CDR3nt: TGTGCCAGCAGCTTGTTCAGGGGGAGTAATCAGCCCCAGCATTTT
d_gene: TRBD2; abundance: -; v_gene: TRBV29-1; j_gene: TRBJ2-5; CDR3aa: CSGSLGLAGDGQETQYF; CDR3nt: TGCAGTGGATCTTTGGGACTAGCGGGGGACGGTCAAGAGACCCAGTACTTC
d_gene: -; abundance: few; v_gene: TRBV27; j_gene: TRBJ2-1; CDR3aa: CASTPGQKLYNEQFF; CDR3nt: TGTGCCAGCACCCCTGGACAGAAGTTATACAATGAGCAGTTCTTC
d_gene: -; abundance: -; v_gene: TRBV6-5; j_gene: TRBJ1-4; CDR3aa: CASSSRGEMLFF; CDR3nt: TGTGCCAGCAGTTCAAGGGGGGAGATGCTGTTTTTT
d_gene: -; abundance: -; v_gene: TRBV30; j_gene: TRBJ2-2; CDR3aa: CAWSKVRSGELFF; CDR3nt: TGTGCCTGGAGTAAGGTGCGGTCCGGGGAGCTGTTTTTT
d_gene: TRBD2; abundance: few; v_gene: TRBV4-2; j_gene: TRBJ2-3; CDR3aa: CASSQTSGPTDTQYF; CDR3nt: TGTGCCAGCAGCCAGACTAGCGGACCCACAGATACGCAGTATTTT
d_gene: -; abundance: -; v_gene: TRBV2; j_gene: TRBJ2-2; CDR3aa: CASTLGSGNTGELFF; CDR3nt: TGTGCCAGCACACTCGGGAGTGGGAACACCGGGGAGCTGTTTTTT
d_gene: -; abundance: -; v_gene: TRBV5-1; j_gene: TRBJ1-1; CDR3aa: CASSLAAMNTEAFF; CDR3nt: TGCGCCAGCAGCTTGGCAGCCATGAACACTGAAGCTTTCTTT
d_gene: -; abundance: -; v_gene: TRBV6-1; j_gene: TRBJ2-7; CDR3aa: CASSDRGNYEQYF; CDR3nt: TGTGCCAGCAGTGACCGGGGTAACTACGAGCAGTACTTC
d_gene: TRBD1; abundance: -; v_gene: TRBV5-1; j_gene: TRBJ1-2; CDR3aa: CASSPGQANYGYTF; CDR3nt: TGCGCCAGCAGCCCGGGACAGGCGAACTATGGCTACACCTTC
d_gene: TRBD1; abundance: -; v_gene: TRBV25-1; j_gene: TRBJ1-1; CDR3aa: CASALTWTGGNTEAFF; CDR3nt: TGTGCCAGCGCCTTGACCTGGACAGGTGGGAACACTGAAGCTTTCTTT
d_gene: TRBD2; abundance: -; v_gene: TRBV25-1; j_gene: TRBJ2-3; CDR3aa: CASSEGLAGNTDTQYF; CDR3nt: TGTGCCAGCAGTGAGGGACTAGCGGGGAACACAGATACGCAGTATTTT
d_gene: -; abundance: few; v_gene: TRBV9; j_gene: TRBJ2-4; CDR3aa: CASSSANIQYF; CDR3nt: TGTGCCAGCAGCTCTGCGAACATTCAGTACTTC
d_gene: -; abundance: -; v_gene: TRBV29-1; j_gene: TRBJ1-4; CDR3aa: CSVEELGAGREKLFF; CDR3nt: TGCAGCGTTGAAGAGCTGGGGGCAGGGCGTGAAAAACTGTTTTTT
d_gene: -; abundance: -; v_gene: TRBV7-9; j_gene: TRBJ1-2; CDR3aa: CASSREGVGYTF; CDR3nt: TGTGCCAGCAGCCGCGAAGGGGTAGGCTACACCTTC
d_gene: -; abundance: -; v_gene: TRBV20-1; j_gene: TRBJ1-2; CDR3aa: CSARGAEVYTF; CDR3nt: TGCAGTGCTAGGGGGGCCGAGGTCTACACCTTC
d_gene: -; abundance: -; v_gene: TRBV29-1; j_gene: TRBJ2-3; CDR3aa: CSVKTLGVGMQYF; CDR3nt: TGCAGCGTCAAAACCCTCGGGGTGGGCATGCAGTATTTT
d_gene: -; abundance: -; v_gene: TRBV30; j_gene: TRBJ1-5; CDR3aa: CAWSNPTLTNQPQHF; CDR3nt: TGTGCCTGGAGTAATCCGACACTGACTAATCAGCCCCAGCATTTT
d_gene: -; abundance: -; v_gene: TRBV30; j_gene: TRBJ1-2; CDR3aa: CAWSPGYGYTF; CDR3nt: TGTGCCTGGAGTCCAGGGTATGGCTACACCTTC
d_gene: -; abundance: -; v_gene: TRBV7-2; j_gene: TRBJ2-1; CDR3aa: CASHETVTTAGEQFF; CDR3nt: TGTGCCAGCCACGAGACAGTCACGACCGCCGGAGAGCAGTTCTTC
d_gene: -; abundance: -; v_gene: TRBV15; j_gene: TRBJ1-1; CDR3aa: CATSRDVGFGEAFF; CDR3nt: TGTGCCACCAGCAGAGATGTGGGTTTTGGTGAAGCTTTCTTT
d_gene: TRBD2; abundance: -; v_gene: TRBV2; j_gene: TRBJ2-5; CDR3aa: CASSRTRASRETQYF; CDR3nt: TGTGCCAGCAGCCGGACTAGGGCCTCTAGGGAGACCCAGTACTTC
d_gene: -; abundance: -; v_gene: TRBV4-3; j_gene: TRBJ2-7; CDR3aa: CASSHPPDYEQYF; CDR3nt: TGCGCCAGCAGCCACCCCCCCGACTACGAGCAGTACTTC